There are a few counts of the clone carrying this TCR beta chain. Its antigen is unknown. The data derive from a study of regulatory T cells in long-lasting Graves disease. Study-wide findings and caveats: New patients shared some 890 public clonotypes, fewer than the approximately 2,700 shared by persistent patients.

Both iRepertoire HTBI primers and Arm-PCR of CDR3 regions were used to build the TCR beta libraries. Authors' data handling: The samples yielded approximately 62 TRBV and roughly 15 TRBJ segments. TCRdb processed the multiplex PCR reads anew with MiXCR; each CDR3 protein has one entry. It is TCRdb's table, rather than the study itself, that gives the V and J calls and clone size. Of a few hundred thousand distinct CDR3 sequences in the sample, around a fifth are singletons; the top ten hold roughly 14%. Time point denoted: persistent/refractory GD, antithyroid drugs over 5 years with positive TRAb. TCR sequences were obtained from RNA taken from PBMCs. Trimming pared 3 bases from V and 2 bases from J, leaving 11 bases between. The CDR3 has 14 residues. Germline lookup yields CDR1 SGHDN and CDR2 FVKESK.

The input for sequencing was peripheral blood mononuclear cells (PBMCs), taken when the disease was refractory, from a patient treated with antithyroid drugs. The rearrangement uses TRBV14 and TRBJ2-7, with D tentatively TRBD1 or TRBD2 (5 bases each). The source of this sequence is a female donor with Graves disease. The CDR3 protein is CASSHRDETYEQYF. Written as DNA, the CDR3 is TGTGCCAGCAGCCACAGGGACGAGACCTACGAGCAGTACTTC.